The sequence of this TCR beta chain was determined in a study of blood T cell repertoires in COVID-19. On the study more broadly: PBMCs, B-cell-depleted T cells, or T cells were the source of the cDNA or gDNA that made up the material.

In its sample, this clone was seen once. The repertoire was sequenced with immunoSEQ multiplex PCR; TCRdb's copy has only in-frame clones and lacks some. Of fewer than 300,000 clones in the sample, 70% to 90% were seen once. This CDR3 has 17 amino acids. The V end was cut by 4 bases, the J end by 3 bases, with 18 bases between. CDR1 and CDR2 from the germline V gene are MDHEN and SYDVKM. This receptor was obtained from a woman aged 25 to 39 who had recovered from COVID-19. Sequencing used PBMCs or T cells enriched from blood (not recorded which). The V and J genes are TRBV28 and TRBJ1-4; unclear D gene. CDR3 region: CASSSIIRPQANEKLFF. CDR3 nucleotide sequence: TGTGCCAGCAGTTCGATTATCCGCCCGCAGGCTAATGAAAAACTGTTTTTT.